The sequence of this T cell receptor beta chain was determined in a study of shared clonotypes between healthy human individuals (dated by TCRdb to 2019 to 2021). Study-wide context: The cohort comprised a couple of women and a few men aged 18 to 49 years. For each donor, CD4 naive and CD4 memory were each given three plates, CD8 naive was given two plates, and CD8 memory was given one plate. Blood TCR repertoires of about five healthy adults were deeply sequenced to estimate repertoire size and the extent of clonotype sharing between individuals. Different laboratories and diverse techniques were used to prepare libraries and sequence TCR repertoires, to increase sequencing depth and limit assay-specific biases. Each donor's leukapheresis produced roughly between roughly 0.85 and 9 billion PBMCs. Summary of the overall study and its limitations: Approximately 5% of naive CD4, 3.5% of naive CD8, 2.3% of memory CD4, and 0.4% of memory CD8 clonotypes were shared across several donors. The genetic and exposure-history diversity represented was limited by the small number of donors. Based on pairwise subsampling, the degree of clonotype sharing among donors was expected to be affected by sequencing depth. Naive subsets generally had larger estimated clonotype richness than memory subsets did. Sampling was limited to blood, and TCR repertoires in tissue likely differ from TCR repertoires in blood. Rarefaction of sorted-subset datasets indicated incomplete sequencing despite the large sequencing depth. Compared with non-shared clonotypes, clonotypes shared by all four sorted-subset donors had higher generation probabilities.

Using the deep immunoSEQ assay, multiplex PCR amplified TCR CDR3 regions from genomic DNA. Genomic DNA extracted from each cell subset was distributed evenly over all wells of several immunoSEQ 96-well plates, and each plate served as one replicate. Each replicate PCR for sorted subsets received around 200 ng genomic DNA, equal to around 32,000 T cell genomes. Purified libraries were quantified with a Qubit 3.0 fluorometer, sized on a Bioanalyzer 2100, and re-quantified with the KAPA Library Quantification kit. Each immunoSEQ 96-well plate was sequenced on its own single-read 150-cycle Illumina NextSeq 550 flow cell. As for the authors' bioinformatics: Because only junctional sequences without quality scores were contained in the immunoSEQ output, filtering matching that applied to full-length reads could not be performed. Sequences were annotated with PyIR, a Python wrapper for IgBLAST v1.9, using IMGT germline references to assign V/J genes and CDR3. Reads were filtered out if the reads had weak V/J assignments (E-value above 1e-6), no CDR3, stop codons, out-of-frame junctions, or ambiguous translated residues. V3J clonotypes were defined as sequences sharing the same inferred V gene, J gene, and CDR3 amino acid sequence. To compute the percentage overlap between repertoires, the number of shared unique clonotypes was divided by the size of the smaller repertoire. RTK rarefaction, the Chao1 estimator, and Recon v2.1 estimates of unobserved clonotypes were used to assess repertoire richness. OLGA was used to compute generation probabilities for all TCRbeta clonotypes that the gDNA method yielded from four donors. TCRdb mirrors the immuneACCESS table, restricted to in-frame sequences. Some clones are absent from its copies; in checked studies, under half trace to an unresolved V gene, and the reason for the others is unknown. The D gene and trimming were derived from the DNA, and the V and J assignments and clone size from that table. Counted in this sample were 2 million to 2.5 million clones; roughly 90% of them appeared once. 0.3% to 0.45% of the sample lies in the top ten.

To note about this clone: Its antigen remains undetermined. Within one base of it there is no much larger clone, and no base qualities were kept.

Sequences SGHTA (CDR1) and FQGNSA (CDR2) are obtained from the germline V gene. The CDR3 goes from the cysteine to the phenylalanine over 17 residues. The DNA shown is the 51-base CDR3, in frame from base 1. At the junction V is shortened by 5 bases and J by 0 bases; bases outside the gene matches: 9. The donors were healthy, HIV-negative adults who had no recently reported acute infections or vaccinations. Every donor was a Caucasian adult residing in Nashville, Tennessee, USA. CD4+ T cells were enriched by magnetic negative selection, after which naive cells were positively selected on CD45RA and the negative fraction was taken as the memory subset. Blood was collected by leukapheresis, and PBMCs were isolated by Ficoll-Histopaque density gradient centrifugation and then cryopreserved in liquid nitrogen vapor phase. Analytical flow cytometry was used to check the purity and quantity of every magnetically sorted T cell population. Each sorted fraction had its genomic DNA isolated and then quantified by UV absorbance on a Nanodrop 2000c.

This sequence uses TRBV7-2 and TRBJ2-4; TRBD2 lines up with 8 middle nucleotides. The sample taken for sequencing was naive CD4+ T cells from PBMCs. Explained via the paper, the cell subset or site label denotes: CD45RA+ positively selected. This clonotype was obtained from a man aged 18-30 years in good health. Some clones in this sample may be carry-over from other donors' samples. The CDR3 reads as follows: CASSPRTSLIAKNIQYF. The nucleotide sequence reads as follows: TGTGCCAGCAGCCCACGGACTAGCCTTATAGCCAAAAACATTCAGTACTTC.